Below are 7 T cell receptor beta chains sequenced from a single sample in a study of cytomegalovirus exposure and HLA in healthy donors. With 60 Vbeta and 13 Jbeta primers, the PCR was carried out. Only in-frame clones appear in the TCRdb table, and some are missing; sequencing was by immunoSEQ multiplex PCR. Of 90,000 or so clones in the sample, around four fifths were seen once. The specimen sequenced was PBMCs. The receptors come from a boy younger than 18 in good health and CMV-seronegative.

This chain connects TRBV30 to TRBJ1-6; D is ambiguous. The CDR3 sequence is 13 residues long. Looked up from germline, CDR1 is GTSNPN and CDR2 is SVGIG (reference sequence). V gave up 1 base and J gave up 10 bases, with 11 bases separating them. CDR3 amino acids: CAWSELSGSPLHF. CDR3 coding DNA: TGTGCCTGGAGTGAACTTAGCGGGTCACCCCTCCACTTT. The full variable domain, completed using reference TRBV30 and TRBJ1-6, is SQTIHQWPATLVQPVGSPLSLECTVEGTSNPNLYWYRQAAGRGLQLLFYSVGIGQISSEVPQNLSASRPQDRQFILSSKKLLLSDSGFYLCAWSELSGSPLHFGNGTRLTVT.

The chain joins TRBV30 to TRBJ1-6; D is undetermined. The germline gives CDR1 GTSNPN, CDR2 SVGIG (reference sequence). This CDR3 has 15 residues. V lost 1 base to trimming and J lost 0 bases, with 7 bases between them. CDR3: CAWSELSSYNSPLHF. CDR3 coding DNA: TGTGCCTGGAGTGAGCTGAGCTCCTATAATTCACCCCTCCACTTT.

The V gene is TRBV7-7, the J gene TRBJ2-7, with D possibly matching TRBD2 (6 bases). The V and J ends lost 5 bases and 4 bases respectively, with 12 bases between them. Germline V CDR1 and CDR2: SSHAT, FNYEAQ (reference sequence). The CDR3 contains 13 residues. DNA for the CDR3: TGTGCCAGCAGCCCGGGAGTTTTGTACGAGCAGTACTTC. This sequence encodes CASSPGVLYEQYF.

The count of this clone is one. This sequence joins TRBV25-1 and TRBJ2-7; 7 positions agree with TRBD1. This CDR3 comprises 17 residues. Looked up from germline, CDR1 is MGHDK and CDR2 is SYGVNS. J gave up 4 bases and V 4 bases, and 16 bases lay outside the gene matches. CDR3 nucleotides: TGTGCCAGCAGTGGGGATCACCGGGACAGTTCATCTTACGAGCAGTACTTC. Its translation is CASSGDHRDSSSYEQYF.

This sequence joins TRBV6-6 and TRBJ1-5, with 9 bases lining up with TRBD1. Germline assignment: CDR1 MNHNY and CDR2 SVGAGI (reference sequence). This CDR3 contains 16 residues. V was clipped by 5 bases and J by 7 bases; unmatched bases: 12. The CDR3 DNA follows: TGTGCCAGCAGTCCACTACAGGGACAGGGAGGGCAGCCCCAGCATTTT. Its protein is CASSPLQGQGGQPQHF.

V and J are TRBV6-1 and TRBJ1-6; tentative D call: TRBD1 (6 bases). The germline gives CDR1 MNHNS, CDR2 SASEGT. CDR3 length: 16 amino acids. V lost 3 bases and J lost 9, with 18 bases in between. The CDR3 sequence: CASSDYRASSTSPLHF. The CDR3, as DNA: TGTGCCAGCAGTGACTACAGGGCTTCTTCTACTTCACCCCTCCACTTT.

The V call is TRBV9, the J call TRBJ1-6; D not resolved. The V gene lost 1 base and the J gene lost 8 bases, with 19 bases spanning the gap. Germline CDR1 and CDR2: SGDLS and YYNGEE. CDR3 length: 17 amino acids. The CDR3 sequence: CASSVPRTGKEDSPLHF. DNA for the CDR3: TGTGCCAGCAGCGTACCCCGGACTGGGAAGGAAGATTCACCCCTCCACTTT.